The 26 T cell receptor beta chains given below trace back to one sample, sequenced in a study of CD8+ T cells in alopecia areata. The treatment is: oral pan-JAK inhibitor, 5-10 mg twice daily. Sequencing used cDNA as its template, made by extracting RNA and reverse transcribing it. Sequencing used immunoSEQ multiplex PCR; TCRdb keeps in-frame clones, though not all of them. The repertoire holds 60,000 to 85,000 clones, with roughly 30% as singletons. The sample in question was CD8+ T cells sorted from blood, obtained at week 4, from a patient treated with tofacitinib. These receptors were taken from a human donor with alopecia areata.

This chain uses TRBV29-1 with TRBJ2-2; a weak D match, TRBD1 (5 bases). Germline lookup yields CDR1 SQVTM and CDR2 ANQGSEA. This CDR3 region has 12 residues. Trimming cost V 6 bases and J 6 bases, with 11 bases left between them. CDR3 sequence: CSVPQGSGELFF. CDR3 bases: TGCAGCGTCCCGCAGGGTTCCGGGGAGCTGTTTTTT.

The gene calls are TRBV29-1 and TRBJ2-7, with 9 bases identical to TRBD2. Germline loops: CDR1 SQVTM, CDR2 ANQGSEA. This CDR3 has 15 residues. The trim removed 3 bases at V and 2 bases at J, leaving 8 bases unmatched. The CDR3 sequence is CSVEFGGRAPYEQYF. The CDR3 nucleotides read TGCAGCGTTGAGTTCGGCGGGAGGGCCCCCTACGAGCAGTACTTC.

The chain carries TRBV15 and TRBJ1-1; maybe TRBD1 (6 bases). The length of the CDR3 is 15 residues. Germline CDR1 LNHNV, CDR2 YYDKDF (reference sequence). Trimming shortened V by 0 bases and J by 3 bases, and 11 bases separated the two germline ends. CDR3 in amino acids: CATSREGARYTEAFF. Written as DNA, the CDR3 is TGTGCCACCAGCAGAGAGGGGGCGCGGTACACTGAAGCTTTCTTT.

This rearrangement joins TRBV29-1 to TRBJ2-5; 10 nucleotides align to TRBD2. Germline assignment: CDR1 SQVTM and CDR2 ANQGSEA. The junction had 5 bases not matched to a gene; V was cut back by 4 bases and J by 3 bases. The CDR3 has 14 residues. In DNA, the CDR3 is TGCAGCGTTGGACTAGCGGGTACTAAAGAGACCCAGTACTTC. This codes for CSVGLAGTKETQYF.

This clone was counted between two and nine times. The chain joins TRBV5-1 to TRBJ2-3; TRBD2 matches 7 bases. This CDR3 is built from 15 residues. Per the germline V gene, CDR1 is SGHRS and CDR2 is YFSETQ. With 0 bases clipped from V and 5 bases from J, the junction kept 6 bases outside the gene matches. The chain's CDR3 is CASSLEGLAEDTQYF. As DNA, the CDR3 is TGCGCCAGCAGCTTGGAAGGGCTAGCGGAAGATACGCAGTATTTT.

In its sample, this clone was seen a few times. CDR3 protein: CASMGQGANQPQHF. The CDR3, as DNA: TGTGCCAGCATGGGACAGGGGGCGAATCAGCCCCAGCATTTT. The chain is built from TRBV7-8 and TRBJ1-5; TRBD1 aligns across 12 bases. J lost 4 bases, V lost 7 bases, and 2 bases had no gene match. CDR1 SGHVS and CDR2 FQNEAQ come from the germline V gene. This CDR3 has 14 amino acids.

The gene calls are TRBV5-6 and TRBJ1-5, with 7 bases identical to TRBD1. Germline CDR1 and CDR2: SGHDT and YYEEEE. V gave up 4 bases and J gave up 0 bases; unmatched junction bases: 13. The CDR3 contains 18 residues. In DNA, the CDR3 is TGTGCCAGCAGCCACAGGGGACATCCCGAGACTAGCAATCAGCCCCAGCATTTT. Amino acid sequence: CASSHRGHPETSNQPQHF. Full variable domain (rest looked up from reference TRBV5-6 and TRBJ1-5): DAGVTQSPTHLIKTRGQQVTLRCSPKSGHDTVSWYQQALGQGPQFIFQYYEEEERQRGNFPDRFSGHQFPNYSSELNVNALLLGDSALYLCASSHRGHPETSNQPQHFGDGTRLSIL.

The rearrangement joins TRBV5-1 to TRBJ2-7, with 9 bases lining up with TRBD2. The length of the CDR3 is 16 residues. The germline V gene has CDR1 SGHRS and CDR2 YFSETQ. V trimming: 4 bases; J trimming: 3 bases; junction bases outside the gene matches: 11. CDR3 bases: TGCGCCAGCAGCATCGCGGGAGCGGGAGGTTTCTACGAGCAGTACTTC. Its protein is CASSIAGAGGFYEQYF. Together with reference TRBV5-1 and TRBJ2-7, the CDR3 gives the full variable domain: KAGVTQTPRYLIKTRGQQVTLSCSPISGHRSVSWYQQTPGQGLQFLFEYFSETQRNKGNFPGRFSGRQFSNSRSEMNVSTLELGDSALYLCASSIAGAGGFYEQYFGPGTRLTVT.

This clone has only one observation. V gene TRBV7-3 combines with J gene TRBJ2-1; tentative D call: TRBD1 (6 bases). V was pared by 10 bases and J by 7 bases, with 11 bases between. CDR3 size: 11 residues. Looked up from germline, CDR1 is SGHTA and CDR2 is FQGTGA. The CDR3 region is CATYGQNEQFF. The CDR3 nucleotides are TGTGCCACCTATGGACAGAATGAGCAGTTCTTC.

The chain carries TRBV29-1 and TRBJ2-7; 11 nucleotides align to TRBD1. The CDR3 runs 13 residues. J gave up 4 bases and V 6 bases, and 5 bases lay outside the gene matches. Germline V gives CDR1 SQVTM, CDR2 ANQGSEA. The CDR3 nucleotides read TGCAGCGTAGATGGACAGGGGGCATACGAGCAGTACTTC. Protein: CSVDGQGAYEQYF.

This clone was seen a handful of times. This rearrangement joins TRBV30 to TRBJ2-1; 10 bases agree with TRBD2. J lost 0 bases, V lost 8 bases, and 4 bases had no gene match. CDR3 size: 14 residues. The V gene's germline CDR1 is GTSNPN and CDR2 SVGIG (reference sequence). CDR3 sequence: CAGPSGSSYNEQFF. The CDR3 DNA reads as TGTGCCGGACCTAGCGGGAGCTCCTACAATGAGCAGTTCTTC. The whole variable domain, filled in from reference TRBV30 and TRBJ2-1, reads SQTIHQWPATLVQPVGSPLSLECTVEGTSNPNLYWYRQAAGRGLQLLFYSVGIGQISSEVPQNLSASRPQDRQFILSSKKLLLSDSGFYLCAGPSGSSYNEQFFGPGTRLTVL.

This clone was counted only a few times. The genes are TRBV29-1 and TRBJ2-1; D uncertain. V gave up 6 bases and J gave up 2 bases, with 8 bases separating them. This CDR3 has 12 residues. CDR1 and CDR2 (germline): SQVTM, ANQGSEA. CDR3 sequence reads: CSVIRTYNEQFF. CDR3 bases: TGCAGCGTGATCAGGACCTACAATGAGCAGTTCTTC.

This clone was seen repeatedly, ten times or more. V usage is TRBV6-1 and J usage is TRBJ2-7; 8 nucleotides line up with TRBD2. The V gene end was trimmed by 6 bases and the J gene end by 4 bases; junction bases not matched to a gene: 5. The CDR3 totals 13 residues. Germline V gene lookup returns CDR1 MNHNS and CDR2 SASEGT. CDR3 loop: CASRAGAVYEQYF. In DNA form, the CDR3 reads TGTGCCAGCAGAGCGGGAGCAGTATACGAGCAGTACTTC.

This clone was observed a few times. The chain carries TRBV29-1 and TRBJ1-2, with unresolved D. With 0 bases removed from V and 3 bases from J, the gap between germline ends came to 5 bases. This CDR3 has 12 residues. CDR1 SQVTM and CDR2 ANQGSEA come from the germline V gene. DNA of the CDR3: TGCAGCGTTGAAGAGCGTTACTATGGCTACACCTTC. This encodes CSVEERYYGYTF.

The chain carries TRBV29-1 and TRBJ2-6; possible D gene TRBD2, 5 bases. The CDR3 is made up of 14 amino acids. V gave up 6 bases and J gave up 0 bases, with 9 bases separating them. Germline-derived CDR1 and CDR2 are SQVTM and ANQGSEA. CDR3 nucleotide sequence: TGCAGCGTCTTACTAGGCTCTGGGGCCAACGTCCTGACTTTC. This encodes CSVLLGSGANVLTF. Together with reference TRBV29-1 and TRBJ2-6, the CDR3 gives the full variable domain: SAVISQKPSRDICQRGTSLTIQCQVDSQVTMMFWYRQQPGQSLTLIATANQGSEATYESGFVIDKFPISRPNLTFSTLTVSNMSPEDSSIYLCSVLLGSGANVLTFGAGSRLTVL.

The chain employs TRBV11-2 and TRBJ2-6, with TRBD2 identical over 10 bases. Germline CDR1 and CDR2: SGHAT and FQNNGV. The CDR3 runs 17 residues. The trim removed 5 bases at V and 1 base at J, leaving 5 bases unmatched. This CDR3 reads CASSDPSGRSGANVLTF. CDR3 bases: TGTGCCAGCAGCGACCCTAGCGGGAGATCTGGGGCCAACGTCCTGACTTTC.

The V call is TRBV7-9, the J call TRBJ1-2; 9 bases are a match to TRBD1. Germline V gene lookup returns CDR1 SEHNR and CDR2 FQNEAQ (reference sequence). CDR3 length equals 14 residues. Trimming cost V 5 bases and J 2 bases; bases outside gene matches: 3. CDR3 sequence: CASSPTGGNYGYTF. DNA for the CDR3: TGTGCCAGCAGCCCGACAGGGGGGAACTATGGCTACACCTTC.

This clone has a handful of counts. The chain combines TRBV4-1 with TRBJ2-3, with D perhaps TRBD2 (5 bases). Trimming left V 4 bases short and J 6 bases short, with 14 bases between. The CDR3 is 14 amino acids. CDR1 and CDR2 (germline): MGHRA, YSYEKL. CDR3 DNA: TGCGCCAGCAGCCTCACTAGTAACCGCGATACGCAGTATTTT. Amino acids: CASSLTSNRDTQYF.

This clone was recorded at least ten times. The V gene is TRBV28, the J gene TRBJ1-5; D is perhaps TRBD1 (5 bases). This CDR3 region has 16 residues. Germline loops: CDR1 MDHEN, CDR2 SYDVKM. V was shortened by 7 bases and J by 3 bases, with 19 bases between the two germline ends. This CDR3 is CASIPGFLGVNQPQHF. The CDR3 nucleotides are TGTGCCAGCATTCCGGGCTTCCTGGGGGTCAATCAGCCCCAGCATTTT.

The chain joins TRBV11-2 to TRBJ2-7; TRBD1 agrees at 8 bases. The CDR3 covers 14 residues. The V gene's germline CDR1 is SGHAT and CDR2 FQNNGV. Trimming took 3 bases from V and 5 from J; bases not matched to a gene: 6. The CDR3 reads CASSFGTGLNEQYF. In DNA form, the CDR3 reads TGTGCCAGCAGCTTTGGGACAGGTCTAAACGAGCAGTACTTC.

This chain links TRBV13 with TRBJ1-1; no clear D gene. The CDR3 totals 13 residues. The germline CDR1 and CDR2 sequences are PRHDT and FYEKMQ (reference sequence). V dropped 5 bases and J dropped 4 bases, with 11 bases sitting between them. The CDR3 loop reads CASSTRRGTEAFF. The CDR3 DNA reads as TGTGCCAGCAGCACGCGCCGGGGCACTGAAGCTTTCTTT.

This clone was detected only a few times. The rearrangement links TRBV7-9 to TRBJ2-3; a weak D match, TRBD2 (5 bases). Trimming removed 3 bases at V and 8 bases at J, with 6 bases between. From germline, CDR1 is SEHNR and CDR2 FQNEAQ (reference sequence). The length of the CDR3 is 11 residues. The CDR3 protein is CASSFEGTQYF. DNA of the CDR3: TGTGCCAGCAGCTTCGAGGGTACGCAGTATTTT.

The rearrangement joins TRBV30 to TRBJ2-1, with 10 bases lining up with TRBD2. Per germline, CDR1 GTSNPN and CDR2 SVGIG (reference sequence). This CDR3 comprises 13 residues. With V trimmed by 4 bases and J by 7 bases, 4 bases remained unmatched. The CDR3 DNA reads TGTGCCTGGACTAGCGGGAGTATTAATGAGCAGTTCTTC. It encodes CAWTSGSINEQFF. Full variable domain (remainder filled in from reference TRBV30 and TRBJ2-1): SQTIHQWPATLVQPVGSPLSLECTVEGTSNPNLYWYRQAAGRGLQLLFYSVGIGQISSEVPQNLSASRPQDRQFILSSKKLLLSDSGFYLCAWTSGSINEQFFGPGTRLTVL.

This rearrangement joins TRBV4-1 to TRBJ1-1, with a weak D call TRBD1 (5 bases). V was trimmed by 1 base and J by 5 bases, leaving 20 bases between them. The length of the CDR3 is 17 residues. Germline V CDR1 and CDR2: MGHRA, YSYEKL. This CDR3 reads CASSQGGRTWGGTEAFF. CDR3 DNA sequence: TGCGCCAGCAGCCAAGGAGGACGGACCTGGGGGGGGACTGAAGCTTTCTTT.

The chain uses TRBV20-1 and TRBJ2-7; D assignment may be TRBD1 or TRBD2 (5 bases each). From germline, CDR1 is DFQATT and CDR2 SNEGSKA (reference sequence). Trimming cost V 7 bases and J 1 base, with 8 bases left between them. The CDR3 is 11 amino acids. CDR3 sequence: CSGGISYEQYF. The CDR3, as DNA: TGCAGTGGGGGGATTTCCTACGAGCAGTACTTC.

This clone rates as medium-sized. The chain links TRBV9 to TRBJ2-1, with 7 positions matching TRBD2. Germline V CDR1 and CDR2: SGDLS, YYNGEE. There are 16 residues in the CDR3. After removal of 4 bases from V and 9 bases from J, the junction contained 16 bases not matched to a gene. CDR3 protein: CASSSPPAGESSEQFF. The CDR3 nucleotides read TGTGCCAGCAGCTCGCCGCCCGCGGGAGAAAGTTCTGAGCAGTTCTTC.